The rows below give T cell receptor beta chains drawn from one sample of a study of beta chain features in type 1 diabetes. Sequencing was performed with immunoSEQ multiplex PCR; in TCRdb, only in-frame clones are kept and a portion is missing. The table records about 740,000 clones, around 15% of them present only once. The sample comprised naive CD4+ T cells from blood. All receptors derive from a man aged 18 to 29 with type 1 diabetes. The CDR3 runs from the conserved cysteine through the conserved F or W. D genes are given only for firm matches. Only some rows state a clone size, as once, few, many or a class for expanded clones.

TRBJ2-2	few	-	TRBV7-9	CASSFQTGNTGELFF	TGTGCCAGCAGCTTTCAGACAGGGAACACCGGGGAGCTGTTTTTT
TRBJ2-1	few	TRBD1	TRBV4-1	CASSQGTGQSDNEQFF	TGCGCCAGCAGCCAAGGGACGGGACAGAGCGACAATGAGCAGTTCTTC
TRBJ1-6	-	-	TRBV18	CASSPAGQINSPLHF	TGTGCCAGCTCACCGGCAGGACAGATCAATTCACCCCTCCACTTT
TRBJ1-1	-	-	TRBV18	CASSPQGSPNTEAFF	TGTGCCAGCTCACCGCAGGGTTCCCCAAACACTGAAGCTTTCTTT
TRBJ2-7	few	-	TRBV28	CASSLASTSSYEQYF	TGTGCCAGCAGTTTAGCCTCAACGAGCTCCTACGAGCAGTACTTC
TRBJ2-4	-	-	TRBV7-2	CASSSWGDIQYF	TGTGCCAGCAGCTCTTGGGGGGACATTCAGTACTTC
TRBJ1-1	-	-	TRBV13	CASSVTGFNTEAFF	TGTGCCAGCAGCGTCACAGGGTTCAACACTGAAGCTTTCTTT
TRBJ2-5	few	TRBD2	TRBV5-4	CASSFGLAGLHQETQYF	TGTGCCAGCAGCTTTGGACTAGCGGGACTACATCAAGAGACCCAGTACTTC
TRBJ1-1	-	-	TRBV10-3	CATLVPGNTEAFF	TGTGCCACCTTGGTGCCGGGGAACACTGAAGCTTTCTTT
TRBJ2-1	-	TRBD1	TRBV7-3	CASSLGDRYEQFF	TGTGCCAGCAGCTTAGGGGACAGGTATGAGCAGTTCTTC
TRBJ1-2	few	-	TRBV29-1	CSVAGADGYTF	TGCAGCGTTGCTGGGGCAGATGGCTACACCTTC
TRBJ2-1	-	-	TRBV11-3	CASLRSSYNEQFF	TGTGCCAGCCTTAGAAGCTCCTACAATGAGCAGTTCTTC
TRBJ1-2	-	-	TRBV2	CASSEGQPLNYGYTF	TGTGCCAGCAGTGAAGGGCAACCCTTGAACTATGGCTACACCTTC
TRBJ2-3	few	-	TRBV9	CASSVGPSEFDTQYF	TGTGCCAGCAGCGTAGGGCCTAGCGAGTTTGATACGCAGTATTTT
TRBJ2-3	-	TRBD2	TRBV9	CASSVGPSGGASPDTQYF	TGTGCCAGCAGCGTAGGGCCTAGCGGGGGGGCTTCCCCAGATACGCAGTATTTT
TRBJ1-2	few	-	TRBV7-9	CASSLMSQGSGYTF	TGTGCCAGCAGCTTAATGTCACAGGGCTCGGGCTACACCTTC
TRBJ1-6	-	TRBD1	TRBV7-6	CASSSGTGDTPLHF	TGTGCCAGCAGCTCAGGAACAGGGGACACACCCCTCCACTTT
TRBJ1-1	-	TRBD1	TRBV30	CAWRGTGVTEAFF	TGTGCCTGGAGGGGGACAGGGGTCACTGAAGCTTTCTTT
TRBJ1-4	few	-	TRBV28	CASSTHATNEKLFF	TGTGCCAGCAGTACCCATGCAACTAATGAAAAACTGTTTTTT
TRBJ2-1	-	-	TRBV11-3	CASSLLAGAAEQFF	TGTGCCAGCAGCTTATTGGCAGGGGCCGCTGAGCAGTTCTTC
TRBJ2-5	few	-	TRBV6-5	CASSPPGNQETQYF	TGTGCCAGCAGTCCCCCGGGGAACCAAGAGACCCAGTACTTC
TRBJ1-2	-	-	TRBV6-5	CASILRGQSTGYTF	TGTGCCAGCATCCTAAGAGGGCAATCAACGGGCTACACCTTC
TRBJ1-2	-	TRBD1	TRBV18	CASSPLDRDDYGYTF	TGTGCCAGCTCACCTTTGGACAGGGACGACTATGGCTACACCTTC
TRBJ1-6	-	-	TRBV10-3	CAISELGSINSPLHF	TGTGCCATCAGTGAGTTGGGTAGCATTAATTCACCCCTCCACTTT
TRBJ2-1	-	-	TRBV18	CASTDSIDFDEQFF	TGTGCCAGTACGGACAGTATAGATTTCGATGAGCAGTTCTTC
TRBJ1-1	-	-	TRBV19	CASSITGNTEAFF	TGTGCCAGTAGTATTACAGGGAACACTGAAGCTTTCTTT
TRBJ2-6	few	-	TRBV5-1	CASSSGAGANVLTF	TGCGCCAGCAGCTCAGGGGCCGGGGCCAACGTCCTGACTTTC
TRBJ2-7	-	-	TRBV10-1	CASPRERVF	TGCGCCAGCCCCCGAGAGAGGGTCTTC
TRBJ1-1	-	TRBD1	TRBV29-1	CSVPRGQGDTEAFF	TGCAGCGTCCCAAGGGGACAGGGAGACACTGAAGCTTTCTTT
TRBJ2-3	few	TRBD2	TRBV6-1	CASPRLAGGADTQYF	TGTGCCAGCCCCAGACTAGCGGGGGGCGCAGATACGCAGTATTTT
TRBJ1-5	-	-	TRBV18	CASSPQDSLVNQPQHF	TGTGCCAGCTCACCACAGGACAGCCTCGTCAATCAGCCCCAGCATTTT
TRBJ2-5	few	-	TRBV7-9	CASSPTSQGRETQYF	TGTGCCAGCAGCCCCACATCACAGGGTCGAGAGACCCAGTACTTC
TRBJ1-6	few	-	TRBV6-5	CASSGASYNSPLHF	TGTGCCAGCAGTGGGGCCTCCTATAATTCACCCCTCCACTTT
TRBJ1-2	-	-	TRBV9	CASSVAAGSYGYTF	TGTGCCAGCAGCGTAGCAGCAGGGAGCTATGGCTACACCTTC
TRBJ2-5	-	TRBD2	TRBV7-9	CASSSGLAGGRETQYF	TGTGCCAGCAGCTCGGGACTAGCGGGGGGCCGAGAGACCCAGTACTTC
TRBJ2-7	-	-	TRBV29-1	CSVTRGGYEQYF	TGCAGCGTTACAAGGGGGGGTTACGAGCAGTACTTC
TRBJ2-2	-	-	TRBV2	CASSGSAANTGELFF	TGTGCCAGCAGTGGCAGCGCCGCGAACACCGGGGAGCTGTTTTTT
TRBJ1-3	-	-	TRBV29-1	CSVVDSLGITIYF	TGCAGCGTTGTTGACAGTCTAGGGATCACCATATATTTT
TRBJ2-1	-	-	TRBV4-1	CASSQEGGPGANEQFF	TGCGCCAGCAGCCAAGAGGGGGGGCCAGGGGCTAATGAGCAGTTCTTC
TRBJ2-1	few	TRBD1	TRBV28	CASSLPGQGYNEQFF	TGTGCCAGCAGTTTACCGGGACAGGGGTACAATGAGCAGTTCTTC
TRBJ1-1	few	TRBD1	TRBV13	CASSDTGTGGTEAFF	TGTGCCAGCAGCGATACCGGGACAGGGGGCACTGAAGCTTTCTTT
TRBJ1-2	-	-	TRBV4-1	CASSQSGRGKYGYTF	TGCGCCAGCAGCCAATCGGGCAGGGGAAAATATGGCTACACCTTC
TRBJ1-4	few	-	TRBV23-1	CASSRRGRVSNTTNEKLFF	TGCGCCAGCAGCCGACGGGGAAGGGTCTCGAATACAACTAATGAAAAACTGTTTTTT
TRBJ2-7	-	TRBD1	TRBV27	CASSPLGQGESYEQYF	TGTGCCAGCAGTCCTCTAGGACAGGGGGAGAGTTACGAGCAGTACTTC
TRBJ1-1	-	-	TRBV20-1	CSARRWAEAFF	TGCAGTGCTAGACGCTGGGCTGAAGCTTTCTTT
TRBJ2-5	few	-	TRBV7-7	CASSPGLFSETQYF	TGTGCTAGCAGCCCAGGCCTGTTTTCGGAGACCCAGTACTTC
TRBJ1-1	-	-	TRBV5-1	CASSPYAGNTNTEAFF	TGCGCCAGCAGCCCTTATGCCGGGAACACGAACACTGAAGCTTTCTTT
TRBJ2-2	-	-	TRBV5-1	CASSLVGLHTGELFF	TGCGCCAGCAGCTTGGTGGGGTTGCACACCGGGGAGCTGTTTTTT
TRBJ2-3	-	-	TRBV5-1	CASTTSGAPDTQYF	TGCGCCAGCACCACTTCGGGGGCCCCAGATACGCAGTATTTT
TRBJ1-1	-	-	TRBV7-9	CASMGGLNTEAFF	TGTGCCAGCATGGGGGGATTGAACACTGAAGCTTTCTTT
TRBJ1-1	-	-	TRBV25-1	CASSVQLRTEAFF	TGTGCCAGCAGTGTACAGCTCCGCACTGAAGCTTTCTTT